The 16 T cell receptor beta chains below all came from one sample that was sequenced in a study of control samples from healthy donors and cancer patients. Some clones are missing from TCRdb's copy, which holds only in-frame ones; the method was immunoSEQ multiplex PCR. The table includes more than 85,000 clones, roughly 84% detected once. The sample consisted of PBMCs. The receptor source for this set is an older man with lung cancer.

This clone was seen more than once but under ten times. The V and J genes are TRBV5-1 and TRBJ2-2, with D unresolved. With 1 base removed from V and 4 bases from J, the gap between germline ends came to 8 bases. Per the germline V gene, CDR1 is SGHRS and CDR2 is YFSETQ. CDR3 length: 14 amino acids. The CDR3 protein is CASSLILSTGELFF. CDR3 nucleotide sequence: TGCGCCAGCAGCTTGATTCTGAGCACCGGGGAGCTGTTTTTT.

This chain uses TRBV7-9 with TRBJ2-5; D is ambiguous. This CDR3 is built from 11 residues. Germline V CDR1 and CDR2: SEHNR, FQNEAQ (reference sequence). Trimming stripped 3 bases from V and 4 bases from J, with 3 bases between. CDR3 coding DNA: TGTGCCAGCAGCTTTGGAGAGACCCAGTACTTC. Its protein is CASSFGETQYF.

This clone was counted a few times. The chain links TRBV9 to TRBJ2-5, with unresolved D. V lost 0 bases and J lost 5, with 14 bases in between. CDR1 and CDR2 from the germline V gene are SGDLS and YYNGEE. CDR3 length: 15 residues. The CDR3 loop is CASSVDSNPEETQYF. Written as DNA, the CDR3 is TGTGCCAGCAGCGTAGACTCCAACCCAGAGGAGACCCAGTACTTC.

The chain couples TRBV7-7 to TRBJ2-2; D might be TRBD1 (6 bases). V lost 5 bases and J lost 1, with 8 bases in between. Germline values: CDR1 SSHAT, CDR2 FNYEAQ (reference sequence). The CDR3 covers 14 residues. The CDR3 spells CASSGGQNTGELFF. CDR3 DNA sequence: TGTGCCAGCAGCGGGGGACAGAACACCGGGGAGCTGTTTTTT.

This clone occurred a few times. The V call is TRBV7-2, the J call TRBJ2-3; D possibly corresponds to TRBD2 (5 bases). The CDR3 runs 15 residues. CDR1 is SGHTA and CDR2 is FQGNSA in the germline V gene. Trimming removed 6 bases from V and 7 bases from J, with 20 bases in between. The DNA of the CDR3 is TGTGCCAGCAGATTCACACCCCAGGTAGCGAATACGCAGTATTTT. Translation gives CASRFTPQVANTQYF.

This chain joins TRBV6-5 and TRBJ2-7; D possibly corresponds to TRBD1 (5 bases). Trimming took off 6 bases at V and 5 bases at J, with 14 bases between the two ends. CDR1 and CDR2 (germline): MNHEY, SVGAGI. The CDR3 runs 13 residues. The CDR3 coding sequence is TGTGCCAGCAGCAAACAGGTAACCCACGAGCAGTACTTC. Protein sequence: CASSKQVTHEQYF.

The chain has TRBV28 and TRBJ2-6; a weak D match, TRBD2 (5 bases). This CDR3 has 12 amino acids. The V gene's germline CDR1 is MDHEN and CDR2 SYDVKM. Trimming stripped 11 bases from V and 1 base from J, with 6 bases between. CDR3 nucleotide sequence: TGTGCCTGCGGGTCTGGGGCCAACGTCCTGACTTTC. Translating it yields CACGSGANVLTF.

In nucleotides, the CDR3 is TGTGCCAGCAGTTTTTGGGGGACCAACGCAGTATATAATTCACCCCTCCACTTT. It yields the protein CASSFWGTNAVYNSPLHF. This chain joins TRBV27 and TRBJ1-6, with D maybe TRBD1 (5 bases). Trimming cost V 3 bases and J 4 bases, with 19 bases left between them. The CDR3 contains 18 residues. Germline CDR1 reads MNHEY; CDR2 reads SMNVEV (reference sequence).

The rearrangement joins TRBV5-1 to TRBJ1-3; no reliable D call. Deletions cut 4 bases from V and 0 bases from J, with 11 bases between. The CDR3 totals 15 residues. Germline CDR1 and CDR2: SGHRS and YFSETQ. CDR3 in DNA: TGCGCCAGCAGCCCTTGGGTCGCCTCTGGAAACACCATATATTTT. It is translated as CASSPWVASGNTIYF.

The chain has TRBV6-6 and TRBJ1-4, with D perhaps matching TRBD1 (6 bases). V lost 4 bases to trimming and J lost 4 bases, with 13 bases between them. CDR1 is MNHNY and CDR2 is SVGAGI in the germline V gene (reference sequence). The CDR3 loop spans 15 amino acids. The CDR3 reads CASSFETGYNEKLFF. The CDR3 DNA reads TGTGCCAGCAGTTTTGAGACAGGTTATAATGAAAAACTGTTTTTT.

The V gene is TRBV20-1, the J gene TRBJ1-1; 8 nucleotides agree with TRBD1. With 5 bases clipped from V and 6 bases from J, the junction kept 2 bases outside the gene matches. In germline, CDR1 is DFQATT, CDR2 SNEGSKA (reference sequence). The CDR3 length is 11 residues. The CDR3 sequence is CSASGGSEAFF. CDR3 DNA sequence: TGCAGTGCTTCAGGGGGCTCTGAAGCTTTCTTT.

The J gene is TRBJ1-2, the V gene TRBV5-6, with 9 bases aligning to TRBD1. Germline-derived CDR1 and CDR2 are SGHDT and YYEEEE. V dropped 0 bases and J dropped 6; count of bases not matched to a gene: 3. This CDR3 spans 14 amino acids. The CDR3 here is CASSLVTGGDGYTF. In DNA, the CDR3 is TGTGCCAGCAGCTTGGTGACAGGGGGGGATGGCTACACCTTC. The full variable domain, its missing parts supplied by reference TRBV5-6 and TRBJ1-2, is DAGVTQSPTHLIKTRGQQVTLRCSPKSGHDTVSWYQQALGQGPQFIFQYYEEEERQRGNFPDRFSGHQFPNYSSELNVNALLLGDSALYLCASSLVTGGDGYTFGSGTRLTVV.

V usage is TRBV5-8 and J usage is TRBJ2-5, with 8 bases lining up with TRBD1. Per germline, CDR1 SGHTS and CDR2 YDEGEE. Trimming at V came to 6 bases and at J to 1 base, leaving 8 bases not matched to a gene. The CDR3 runs to 15 residues. The CDR3 reads CASTRQGAFQETQYF. For the CDR3, the DNA is TGTGCCAGCACCCGTCAGGGGGCTTTCCAAGAGACCCAGTACTTC. The full variable domain, in which reference TRBV5-8 and TRBJ2-5 provide the parts outside the CDR3, is EAGVTQSPTHLIKTRGQQATLRCSPISGHTSVYWYQQALGLGLQFLLWYDEGEERNRGNFPPRFSGRQFPNYSSELNVNALELEDSALYLCASTRQGAFQETQYFGPGTRLLVL.

The genes are TRBV6-1 and TRBJ2-7, with D possibly matching TRBD1 (5 bases). The CDR3 extends over 16 amino acids. Trimming pared 2 bases from V and 2 bases from J, leaving 16 bases between. The germline CDR1 and CDR2 sequences are MNHNS and SASEGT. The CDR3 bases are TGTGCCAGCAGTGAACGGGCAGGGCGCACGCCCTACGAGCAGTACTTC. This gives the protein CASSERAGRTPYEQYF.

This clone was counted between two and nine times. The chain uses TRBV7-9 and TRBJ1-1, with 7 bases lining up with TRBD1. J lost 4 bases, V lost 4 bases, and 3 bases had no gene match. This CDR3 has 13 residues. The V gene's germline CDR1 is SEHNR and CDR2 FQNEAQ (reference sequence). The CDR3 nucleotides read TGTGCCAGCAGCTCAGGGGGGGCCACTGAAGCTTTCTTT. Its protein product is CASSSGGATEAFF.

In its sample, this clone was seen once. This sample also contains other DNA sequences that code for the same CDR3. The J gene is TRBJ1-1, the V gene TRBV7-6; D uncertain. Between the trimmed V and J ends, which lost 5 bases and 1 base, there was a span of 8 bases. This CDR3 is built from 13 residues. CDR1 and CDR2 from the germline V gene are SGHVS and FNYEAQ. The CDR3 spells CASSPGGNTEAFF. CDR3 DNA: TGTGCCAGCAGCCCCGGCGGGAACACTGAAGCTTTCTTT.